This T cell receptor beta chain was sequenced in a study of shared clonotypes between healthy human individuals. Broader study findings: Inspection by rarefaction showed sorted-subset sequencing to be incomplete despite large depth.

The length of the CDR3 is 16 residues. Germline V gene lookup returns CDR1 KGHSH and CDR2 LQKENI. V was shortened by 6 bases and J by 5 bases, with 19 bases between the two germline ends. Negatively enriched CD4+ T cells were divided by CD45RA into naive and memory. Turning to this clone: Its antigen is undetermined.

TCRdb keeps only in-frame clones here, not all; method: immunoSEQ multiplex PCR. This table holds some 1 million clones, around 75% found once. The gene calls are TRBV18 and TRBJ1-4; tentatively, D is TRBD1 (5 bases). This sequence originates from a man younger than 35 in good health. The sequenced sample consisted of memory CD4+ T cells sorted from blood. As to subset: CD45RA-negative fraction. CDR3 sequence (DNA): TGTGCCAGCTCCTCCTTCCGGGGCATACAAAATGAAAAACTGTTTTTT. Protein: CASSSFRGIQNEKLFF.